The 28 T cell receptor beta chains in this list originate from one sample, sequenced in a study of blood T cell repertoires in COVID-19. Here immunoSEQ multiplex PCR was the method, and the copy in TCRdb shows in-frame clones only, minus some. Of 65,000 to 85,000 clones in the sample, around 74% were seen once. Sequenced: peripheral blood. Every receptor here comes from a woman at least 80 years old with active or convalescent COVID-19.

V gene TRBV4-1 combines with J gene TRBJ1-5; 8 nucleotides line up with TRBD1. The CDR3 extends over 15 amino acids. The V segment lost 0 bases and the J segment 6 bases; nucleotides outside the gene matches: 4. From germline, CDR1 is MGHRA and CDR2 YSYEKL. The CDR3 DNA follows: TGCGCCAGCAGCCAAGAAGGGCAGGGGGCTCAGCCCCAGCATTTT. It is translated as CASSQEGQGAQPQHF.

This clone was detected only a few times. The V gene is TRBV12-3 or TRBV12-4, the J gene TRBJ2-3; weak D call: TRBD1 (5 bases). The CDR3 loop spans 12 amino acids. With 6 bases removed from V and 4 bases from J, the gap between germline ends came to 8 bases. The CDR3 protein is CASRGPADTQYF. In nucleotides, the CDR3 is TGTGCCAGCAGGGGGCCTGCAGATACGCAGTATTTT.

The rearrangement joins TRBV4-3 to TRBJ1-2; D remains ambiguous. The CDR3 is made up of 18 amino acids. The V end lost 0 bases, the J end lost 0 bases, and 17 bases lay between the germline ends. Germline V lookup: CDR1 LGHNA, CDR2 YSLEER. Here the CDR3 DNA reads TGCGCCAGCAGCCAAGATTATTACGCAGGCTACGCTAACTATGGCTACACCTTC. Residues: CASSQDYYAGYANYGYTF.

The genes are TRBV7-2 and TRBJ1-1, with a weak D call TRBD1 (6 bases). The germline V and J ends were trimmed by 5 bases and 12 bases, with 22 bases remaining between them. The CDR3 covers 14 residues. Germline V gene sequence: CDR1 SGHTA, CDR2 FQGNSA. The CDR3 loop reads CASSLGGDDRVTFF. The CDR3 DNA reads TGTGCCAGCAGCCTAGGGGGGGACGACCGGGTGACTTTCTTT.

This clone appeared a few times. In DNA, the CDR3 is TGTGCCAGCAGCCAAGAGAGGACCCAGTACTTC. This codes for CASSQERTQYF. This chain connects TRBV3-1 (or the pseudogene TRBV3-2) to TRBJ2-5; the D is unclear. This CDR3 is built from 11 residues. Per the germline V gene, CDR1 is LGHDT and CDR2 is YNNKEL (reference sequence). Trimming removed 0 bases at V and 7 bases at J, with 3 bases between.

The V gene is TRBV5-1, the J gene TRBJ2-4; 8 bases match TRBD1. Losses at the gene ends were 3 bases for V and 7 bases for J; bases not matched to a gene: 12. The CDR3 spans 16 residues. CDR1 SGHRS and CDR2 YFSETQ come from the germline V gene. CDR3 region: CASSYIAGTGGNIQYF. DNA of the CDR3: TGCGCCAGCAGCTACATCGCCGGGACAGGAGGTAACATTCAGTACTTC.

V and J are TRBV4-1 and TRBJ1-2; TRBD1 matches 10 bases. The germline gives CDR1 MGHRA, CDR2 YSYEKL. V dropped 3 bases and J dropped 7; count of bases not matched to a gene: 5. The CDR3 contains 14 residues. This CDR3 is CASSQTGGAGGYTF. For the CDR3, the DNA is TGCGCCAGCAGCCAGACAGGGGGCGCCGGTGGCTACACCTTC.

The gene calls are TRBV23-1 and TRBJ1-5, with 8 positions matching TRBD1. TRBV23-1 is designated an ORF whose function remains uncertain. V was clipped by 2 bases and J by 6 bases; unmatched bases: 9. The CDR3 sequence is 16 residues long. CDR3 region: CASSQVQDREVQPQHF. The CDR3 DNA sequence: TGCGCCAGCAGTCAAGTCCAGGACAGGGAGGTTCAGCCCCAGCATTTT.

The chain combines TRBV6-5 with TRBJ1-2, with TRBD1 identical over 7 bases. Germline V gives CDR1 MNHEY, CDR2 SVGAGI. The CDR3 totals 14 residues. V was pared by 6 bases and J by 8 bases, with 12 bases of the junction left unmatched. The CDR3 loop is CASRRAGGGLGYTF. CDR3 sequence (DNA): TGTGCCAGCAGAAGGGCAGGGGGAGGCTTAGGCTACACCTTC.

V and J are TRBV19 and TRBJ1-6; no clear D. The germline V and J ends were trimmed by 10 bases and 0 bases, with 4 bases remaining between them. CDR1 is LNHDA, CDR2 SQIVND, per germline (reference sequence). The CDR3 covers 12 residues. CDR3 nucleotide sequence: TGTGCCACTTCCTCCTATAATTCACCCCTCCACTTT. It translates to CATSSYNSPLHF.

The chain is built from TRBV5-1 and TRBJ2-3, with 10 bases matching TRBD2. Trimming took 5 bases from V and 5 from J; bases not matched to a gene: 8. Germline lookup yields CDR1 SGHRS and CDR2 YFSETQ. CDR3 size: 15 residues. The CDR3 bases are TGCGCCAGCAGTGTCCTAGCGGGAGATCAAGATACGCAGTATTTT. This translates into CASSVLAGDQDTQYF.

The J gene is TRBJ1-4, the V gene TRBV27; 8 bases fit TRBD1. The CDR3 loop spans 14 amino acids. Germline CDR1 and CDR2: MNHEY and SMNVEV (reference sequence). V gave up 7 bases and J gave up 7 bases; unmatched junction bases: 8. The DNA of the CDR3 is TGTGCCAGCAAGCGACAGGGGAGTGGTGAAAAACTGTTTTTT. Amino acid sequence: CASKRQGSGEKLFF.

This clone was detected only once. This chain uses TRBV19 with TRBJ2-3; 7 positions match TRBD2. V shed 6 bases and J 2 bases; nucleotides not matched to a gene: 14. Germline V gives CDR1 LNHDA, CDR2 SQIVND (reference sequence). CDR3 length: 17 amino acids. The CDR3 spells CASSPSRGNYLTDTQYF. CDR3 nucleotides: TGTGCCAGTAGCCCGTCGCGGGGGAACTACCTCACAGATACGCAGTATTTT.

V usage is TRBV5-4 and J usage is TRBJ1-2; 8 bases agree with TRBD1. Germline CDR1 is SGHNT and CDR2 is YYREEE (reference sequence). After removal of 5 bases from V and 0 bases from J, the junction contained 3 bases not matched to a gene. The CDR3 is made up of 14 amino acids. The CDR3, as DNA: TGTGCCAGCAGTCCGGGACAGGCTAACTATGGCTACACCTTC. Translation: CASSPGQANYGYTF.

This clone is a singleton in its sample. The genes are TRBV9 and TRBJ2-5; possibly TRBD2 for D (5 bases). V gave up 0 bases and J gave up 4 bases, with 13 bases separating them. The germline V gene has CDR1 SGDLS and CDR2 YYNGEE. This CDR3 has 15 residues. The CDR3 nucleotides read TGTGCCAGCAGCGTAGCCGGAGGAATAGGAGAGACCCAGTACTTC. Amino acid sequence: CASSVAGGIGETQYF.

V and J are TRBV24-1 and TRBJ1-1; tentative D call: TRBD1 (6 bases). From germline, CDR1 is KGHDR and CDR2 SFDVKD. Trimming shortened V by 0 bases and J by 1 base, and 11 bases separated the two germline ends. This CDR3 region has 16 residues. CDR3 nucleotide sequence: TGTGCCACCAGTGATTTGAGTGGCAGGGGGAACACTGAAGCTTTCTTT. It codes for CATSDLSGRGNTEAFF.

V gene TRBV7-2 combines with J gene TRBJ2-1; 9 nucleotides align to TRBD1. From germline, CDR1 is SGHTA and CDR2 FQGNSA. The CDR3 sequence is 15 residues long. After removal of 5 bases from V and 4 bases from J, the junction contained 6 bases not matched to a gene. DNA for the CDR3: TGTGCCAGCAGCCGGGACAGGGAACCTTACAATGAGCAGTTCTTC. This translates into CASSRDREPYNEQFF.

The chain uses TRBV29-1 and TRBJ1-4, with TRBD1 matching 8 bases. Germline V CDR1 and CDR2: SQVTM, ANQGSEA. The V and J ends lost 6 bases and 5 bases, in that order; junction bases with no gene match: 5. The CDR3 has 13 amino acids. CDR3 protein: CSVMDRVNEKLFF. The CDR3 nucleotides are TGCAGCGTGATGGACAGGGTCAATGAAAAACTGTTTTTT.

This sequence joins TRBV7-3 and TRBJ2-3; TRBD2 might be the D (5 bases). The V end was cut by 5 bases, the J end by 4 bases, with 13 bases between. CDR3 length: 14 residues. Per the germline V gene, CDR1 is SGHTA and CDR2 is FQGTGA. For the CDR3, the DNA is TGTGCCAGCAGCGAGGGCCTGTGGTCAGATACGCAGTATTTT. Encoded protein: CASSEGLWSDTQYF.

J is TRBJ2-5 and V is TRBV3-1 (or the pseudogene TRBV3-2); 7 nucleotides line up with TRBD1. Germline CDR1 is LGHDT and CDR2 is YNNKEL (reference sequence). V dropped 3 bases and J dropped 4; count of bases not matched to a gene: 5. The CDR3 runs to 14 residues. CDR3 coding DNA: TGTGCCAGCAGCCAGGGACAGCCACCAGAGACCCAGTACTTC. Residues: CASSQGQPPETQYF.

V and J are TRBV6-2 or TRBV6-3 and TRBJ1-6; D remains ambiguous. The V and J ends lost 1 base and 10 bases respectively, with 17 bases between them. Germline V CDR1 and CDR2: MNHEY, SVGEGT. The CDR3 is 16 residues long. CDR3 sequence (DNA): TGTGCCAGCAGTTACTATCAGGTCAACGCCGGCTCACCCCTCCACTTT. Translating it yields CASSYYQVNAGSPLHF.

The rearrangement links TRBV18 to TRBJ2-2; no definite D call. The CDR3 contains 16 residues. Trimming shortened V by 2 bases and J by 1 base, and 11 bases separated the two germline ends. Germline CDR1 and CDR2: KGHSH and LQKENI. The CDR3 DNA is TGTGCCAGCTCACCAGTAGGAGACGTGAACACCGGGGAGCTGTTTTTT. This encodes CASSPVGDVNTGELFF.

The chain has TRBV18 and TRBJ1-3; 7 bases are shared with TRBD1. Germline-derived CDR1 and CDR2 are KGHSH and LQKENI. V lost 2 bases, J lost 3 bases, and 1 base stayed unmatched. This CDR3 is built from 14 residues. The CDR3 region is CASSPGQDGNTIYF. The CDR3 DNA sequence: TGTGCCAGCTCACCAGGACAGGATGGAAACACCATATATTTT.

V gene TRBV29-1 combines with J gene TRBJ2-3, with a weak D call TRBD2 (7 bases). The germline V gene has CDR1 SQVTM and CDR2 ANQGSEA. V was shortened by 5 bases and J by 2 bases, with 17 bases between the two germline ends. This CDR3 comprises 15 residues. The CDR3 coding sequence is TGCAGCGTTCAGAGGGCGGGGGCCGTCACAGATACGCAGTATTTT. It encodes CSVQRAGAVTDTQYF.

The chain recombines TRBV27 with TRBJ2-7; D is possibly TRBD1 (5 bases). V lost 5 bases, J lost 3 bases, and 14 bases lay in between. The germline CDR1 and CDR2 sequences are MNHEY and SMNVEV (reference sequence). This CDR3 spans 14 amino acids. The CDR3 DNA reads as TGTGCCAGCAGTACACAGGTGCCCATCTACGAGCAGTACTTC. Its translation: CASSTQVPIYEQYF.

The chain uses TRBV19 and TRBJ1-5, with D maybe TRBD1 (5 bases). The CDR3 is 14 amino acids. V lost 5 bases to trimming and J lost 3 bases, with 11 bases between them. Germline CDR1 and CDR2: LNHDA and SQIVND (reference sequence). The DNA for the CDR3 is TGTGCCAGTAGTCCAGGACACGTCAATCAGCCCCAGCATTTT. Translation: CASSPGHVNQPQHF. Full variable domain (rest looked up from reference TRBV19 and TRBJ1-5): DGGITQSPKYLFRKEGQNVTLSCEQNLNHDAMYWYRQDPGQGLRLIYYSQIVNDFQKGDIAEGYSVSREKKESFPLTVTSAQKNPTAFYLCASSPGHVNQPQHFGDGTRLSIL.

The J gene is TRBJ2-3, the V gene TRBV18; the match to TRBD2 covers 9 bases. The CDR3 sequence is 15 residues long. Germline values: CDR1 KGHSH, CDR2 LQKENI. The V segment lost 6 bases and the J segment 3 bases; nucleotides outside the gene matches: 7. In DNA form, the CDR3 reads TGTGCCAGCTCTCACGTAGCGGGAGTGACAGATACGCAGTATTTT. As protein: CASSHVAGVTDTQYF.

The chain links TRBV10-3 to TRBJ1-2; 8 bases fit TRBD1. This CDR3 region has 14 residues. CDR1 and CDR2 (germline): ENHRY, SYGVKD. The ends lost 0 bases at V and 7 bases at J; junction bases unmatched: 4. The CDR3 protein is CAISESTGAGGYTF. In nucleotides, the CDR3 is TGTGCCATCAGTGAGTCGACAGGGGCCGGTGGCTACACCTTC.